This TCR beta chain stems from a study of T-cell memory formation after mild COVID-19. Overall study context: TCR clusters mostly belonged to single donors. Study-wide points: Researchers found some responding clones in pre-infection memory, a sign that cross-reactive memory joined.

In TCRdb, the 5' RACE reads were re-called with MiXCR into one record per CDR3 protein. The sample includes 110,000 to 150,000 distinct CDR3 sequences, 11% to 15% of them seen just once. This clonotype was recorded a few times. The antigen is undetermined. CDR1 is GTSNPN and CDR2 is SVGIG in the germline V gene (reference sequence). The V segment lost 8 bases and the J segment 6 bases; nucleotides outside the gene matches: 10. This CDR3 comprises 15 residues. Sample: PBMCs or a T cell subset sorted from them (not recorded which). The sequence was obtained from an adult woman who had mild COVID-19 (a few samples of this study predate the infection). Cell type and time point are not known. The chain recombines TRBV30 with TRBJ2-1; 13 positions agree with TRBD2. The CDR3 loop reads CAVQLAGGESNEQFF. The DNA of the CDR3 is TGTGCCGTACAACTAGCGGGGGGGGAGAGCAATGAGCAGTTCTTC.